This record covers a single T cell receptor beta chain. Its matching antigen is unknown. The sample is drawn from a study of CD8+ T cells in alopecia areata. Patients with alopecia areata provided lesional scalp punch biopsies as well as peripheral blood. cDNA reverse transcribed from extracted RNA served as the sequencing template. The method was immunoSEQ multiplex PCR; TCRdb's version includes in-frame clones alone and lacks a portion of them. In the table there are around 7,000 clones, less than 75% of which are singletons. Study-level points and caveats: Higher clonality than in normal scalp was seen in lesional scalp, especially alopecia totalis/universalis. Mice gave a clearer picture of TCR sharing than patients did, possibly for HLA-related reasons.

The CDR3 contains 12 residues. Germline values: CDR1 PRHDT, CDR2 FYEKMQ (reference sequence). The ends were cut back, 1 base at V and 8 bases at J, with 5 bases in the middle. The material was skin, obtained at week 0. The receptor comes from a human donor with alopecia areata. The genes are TRBV13 and TRBJ1-4; D is uncertain. The CDR3: CASSLDREKLFF. The CDR3 nucleotides read TGTGCCAGCAGCTTAGACCGGGAAAAACTGTTTTTT.